These 5 T cell receptor beta chains originate from one sample sequenced in a study of OX40 agonist ivuxolimab in advanced cancers. This table comes from immunoSEQ multiplex PCR, and its TCRdb copy is limited to in-frame clones, with some not included. Of 43,000 or so clones detected, around 88% appear once; the ten largest clones hold 30% to 45%. The source material was CD4+ or CD8+ T cells sorted from blood, sampled in a trial of the OX40 agonist ivuxolimab. Source of these receptors: an adult with an advanced solid tumor such as melanoma, head and neck, liver or kidney cancer.

The V call is TRBV4-1, the J call TRBJ2-1; TRBD1 matches at 7 bases. Per the germline V gene, CDR1 is MGHRA and CDR2 is YSYEKL. The length of the CDR3 is 17 residues. The V and J ends lost 3 bases and 4 bases, in that order; junction bases with no gene match: 12. For the CDR3, the DNA is TGCGCCAGCAGCCAGGTCCAGGAGAGGGACAGATACAATGAGCAGTTCTTC. Encoded protein: CASSQVQERDRYNEQFF.

The DNA of the CDR3 is TGTGCCAGCAGTTTATCAGGGGACTATGGCTACACCTTC. Encoded protein: CASSLSGDYGYTF. The gene calls are TRBV28 and TRBJ1-2; TRBD1 might be the D (6 bases). The CDR3 runs to 13 residues. Germline assignment: CDR1 MDHEN and CDR2 SYDVKM. Trimming cost V 1 base and J 3 bases, with 6 bases left between them.

To note about this clone: The same CDR3 also results from other DNA sequences found in this sample. The chain joins TRBV2 to TRBJ2-5, with D unclear. Trimming removed 4 bases at V and 4 bases at J, with 7 bases between. CDR1 SNHLY and CDR2 FYNNEI come from the germline V gene. The CDR3 is made up of 12 amino acids. CDR3 protein: CASSVTGETQYF. In DNA, the CDR3 is TGTGCCAGCAGTGTAACCGGAGAGACCCAGTACTTC.

J is TRBJ1-2 and V is TRBV29-1; D possibly corresponds to TRBD1 (5 bases). The germline V gene has CDR1 SQVTM and CDR2 ANQGSEA. The CDR3 has 10 amino acids. V lost 3 bases and J 7 bases, leaving 6 bases between the germline ends. The CDR3: CSVDGGGYTF. The CDR3 DNA reads as TGCAGCGTTGATGGGGGTGGCTACACCTTC. Variable domain in full (rest from reference TRBV29-1 and TRBJ1-2): SAVISQKPSRDICQRGTSLTIQCQVDSQVTMMFWYRQQPGQSLTLIATANQGSEATYESGFVIDKFPISRPNLTFSTLTVSNMSPEDSSIYLCSVDGGGYTFGSGTRLTVV.

The J gene is TRBJ1-5, the V gene TRBV18; possibly TRBD1 for D (5 bases). The germline CDR1 and CDR2 sequences are KGHSH and LQKENI. V gave up 2 bases and J gave up 3 bases, with 11 bases separating them. The CDR3 has 15 amino acids. The CDR3 spells CASSPFRGLNQPQHF. The DNA of the CDR3 is TGTGCCAGCTCACCATTCCGGGGACTCAATCAGCCCCAGCATTTT.